Each of the 7 T cell receptor beta chains below was sequenced from the same sample in a study of human T cells and chemical hapten exposure. Sample time point: pre-sensitization, week 0. The treatment is: therapeutic diphenylcyclopropenone sensitization with weekly scalp DPC. TCRdb passed the RACE reads through MiXCR, listing each CDR3 protein once. The table includes 380,000 or so distinct CDR3 sequences, around 5.5% detected once. The starting material was whole blood, obtained in connection with sensitization to the hapten diphenylcyclopropenone (DPC). These receptors came from a woman aged 18 to 35 with alopecia areata. Some clones in this sample may be carry-over from other donors' samples.

This clonotype was observed a few times. This chain links TRBV28 with TRBJ1-1; D uncertain. The length of the CDR3 is 13 residues. In germline, CDR1 is MDHEN, CDR2 SYDVKM. V was cut by 4 bases and J by 1 base, with 7 bases left in between. DNA for the CDR3: TGTGCCAGCAGTTCACCAGGGAACACTGAAGCTTTCTTT. It specifies CASSSPGNTEAFF.

This clonotype turned up a few times. The V gene is TRBV6-6, the J gene TRBJ1-5, with D tentatively TRBD1 (5 bases). The CDR3 extends over 14 amino acids. V gave up 6 bases and J gave up 4 bases, with 13 bases separating them. The V gene's germline CDR1 is MNHNY and CDR2 SVGAGI (reference sequence). CDR3 in amino acids: CASRPGGENQPQHF. The CDR3 DNA sequence: TGTGCCAGCAGACCCGGAGGGGAGAATCAGCCCCAGCATTTT.

This clonotype was detected a few times. The V gene is TRBV4-2, the J gene TRBJ1-5, with D perhaps TRBD1 (5 bases). Germline CDR1 reads LGHNA; CDR2 reads YNFKEQ. Trimming removed 0 bases at V and 0 bases at J, with 15 bases between. This CDR3 has 18 amino acids. The CDR3 protein is CASSQDVAGFNSNQPQHF. The DNA for the CDR3 is TGTGCCAGCAGCCAAGATGTCGCAGGGTTTAATAGCAATCAGCCCCAGCATTTT.

This clonotype was seen at least ten times. This rearrangement joins TRBV7-8 to TRBJ2-3; D is unclear. Germline CDR1 reads SGHVS; CDR2 reads FQNEAQ. Trimming removed 6 bases from V and 2 bases from J, with 12 bases in between. CDR3 length: 14 residues. The CDR3 is CASRRGDSTDTQYF. CDR3 nucleotide sequence: TGTGCCAGCAGGCGCGGTGATTCCACAGATACGCAGTATTTT.

This clonotype was found many times. V and J are TRBV28 and TRBJ2-7; D is undetermined. In germline, CDR1 is MDHEN, CDR2 SYDVKM. The CDR3 is 14 residues long. V dropped 7 bases and J dropped 2 bases, with 15 bases sitting between them. DNA of the CDR3: TGTGCCAGCATCCCGACTCGCGCCACCTACGAGCAGTACTTC. This encodes CASIPTRATYEQYF.

This clonotype appeared many times. This sequence joins TRBV27 and TRBJ1-1, with D perhaps matching TRBD1 (6 bases). The CDR3 is made up of 15 amino acids. Trimming removed 2 bases at V and 0 bases at J, with 10 bases between. Germline loops: CDR1 MNHEY, CDR2 SMNVEV (reference sequence). CDR3 amino acids: CASSLGTYLNTEAFF. DNA for the CDR3: TGTGCCAGCAGTTTAGGGACATATTTGAACACTGAAGCTTTCTTT.

This clonotype was detected ten times or more. The V call is TRBV6-2 or TRBV6-3, the J call TRBJ2-2; no firm D call. The CDR3 totals 14 residues. The V gene lost 6 bases and the J gene lost 0 bases, with 8 bases spanning the gap. Germline V gene data show CDR1 as MNHEY and CDR2 as SVGEGT. The CDR3 region is CASSLFANTGELFF. The CDR3 nucleotides are TGTGCCAGCAGCCTCTTCGCGAACACCGGGGAGCTGTTTTTT.